The 24 T cell receptor beta chains presented below share a single source sample, sequenced in a study of shared clonotypes between healthy human individuals. Profiled with immunoSEQ multiplex PCR; TCRdb holds only in-frame clones, not every one. The sample has hundreds of thousands of clones; 75% to 80% are singletons. Sequencing was performed on PBMCs. The receptors were gathered from a woman between 35 and 50 years old in good health. Some clones in this sample may be carry-over from other donors' samples.

In this sample, this clone turned up once. The chain carries TRBV14 and TRBJ1-2; D gene uncertain. V lost 0 bases, J lost 4 bases, and 9 bases lay in between. The CDR3 covers 14 residues. CDR1 and CDR2 (germline): SGHDN, FVKESK. The CDR3 reads CASSQDWAPYGYTF. The CDR3 DNA sequence: TGTGCCAGCAGCCAAGATTGGGCACCCTATGGCTACACCTTC.

The chain links TRBV10-1 to TRBJ2-7; D may be TRBD1 (6 bases). CDR3 length: 14 residues. Between the trimmed V and J ends, which lost 2 bases and 2 bases, there was a span of 10 bases. Germline CDR1 reads WNHNN; CDR2 reads SYGVQD (reference sequence). The CDR3 DNA sequence: TGCGCCAGCAGTGAGGGGCCAGGGGCCTACGAGCAGTACTTC. Its translation is CASSEGPGAYEQYF.

Only one count was recorded for this clone. The genes are TRBV9 and TRBJ2-5, with 7 bases lining up with TRBD1. The CDR3 consists of 14 residues. J was trimmed by 1 base and V by 4 bases; bases with no gene match: 4. Per germline, CDR1 SGDLS and CDR2 YYNGEE. This CDR3 is CASSLGQAQETQYF. The CDR3 bases are TGTGCCAGCAGCTTAGGACAGGCCCAAGAGACCCAGTACTTC.

Concerning this clone: A much larger clone differs by one base, so this may be a read error. The V gene is TRBV6-4, the J gene TRBJ2-3, with D possibly TRBD2 on 6 matching bases. The germline V and J ends were trimmed by 4 bases and 2 bases, with 13 bases remaining between them. Germline loops: CDR1 MRHNA, CDR2 SNTAGT. The CDR3 is made up of 15 amino acids. In DNA, the CDR3 is TGTGCCAGCAGTGGGGGACCGGGGGACACAGATACGCAGTATTTT. It is translated as CASSGGPGDTDTQYF.

This chain connects TRBV14 to TRBJ1-2; a weak D match, TRBD1 (5 bases). V lost 2 bases and J 4 bases, leaving 11 bases between the germline ends. There are 14 residues in the CDR3. Germline V gives CDR1 SGHDN, CDR2 FVKESK. CDR3 bases: TGTGCCAGCAGCCAAAGCGGGGCGGCCTATGGCTACACCTTC. Translating it yields CASSQSGAAYGYTF.

As concerns this clone: A much larger clone differs from this one at a single base, so this may be a read error. Other DNA sequences in the sample encode the same CDR3. CDR3 amino acids: CASSLVWSTGELFF. The CDR3 DNA reads as TGTGCCAGCAGCTTAGTGTGGAGCACCGGGGAGCTGTTCTTT. The chain links TRBV11-3 to TRBJ2-2, with D possibly being TRBD2 (5 bases). Germline V gene sequence: CDR1 SGHNT, CDR2 YENEEA. The CDR3 totals 14 residues.

Details on this clone: A read error may explain this, as a much larger clone is one base away. The same CDR3 also results from other DNA sequences found in this sample. V gene TRBV29-1 combines with J gene TRBJ1-1, with D perhaps TRBD1 (6 bases). Looked up from germline, CDR1 is SQVTM and CDR2 is ANQGSEA. The CDR3 spans 11 residues. CDR3 amino acids: CSESDSTEAFF. In nucleotides, the CDR3 is TGCAGCGAATCGGACAGCACTGAAGCTTTCTTC.

The CDR3 protein is CASSFGTAPNTEAFF. The CDR3 DNA reads as TGTGCCAGCAGCTTTGGGACAGCCCCCAACACTGAAGCTTTCTTT. The chain is built from TRBV7-9 and TRBJ1-1; 7 bases match TRBD1. In germline, CDR1 is SEHNR, CDR2 FQNEAQ (reference sequence). The CDR3 loop spans 15 amino acids. V dropped 3 bases and J dropped 2; count of bases not matched to a gene: 6.

J is TRBJ2-3 and V is TRBV4-2, with D tentatively TRBD1 (6 bases). CDR3 length: 14 residues. V lost 0 bases to trimming and J lost 13 bases, with 17 bases between them. Germline CDR1 is LGHNA and CDR2 is YNFKEQ. CDR3 nucleotide sequence: TGTGCCAGCAGCCAAGAAATTCCGACAGGAACCAAGTATTTT. It yields the protein CASSQEIPTGTKYF.

The rearrangement uses TRBV15 and TRBJ2-7; TRBD1 or TRBD2 may be the D gene (7 bases each). Per germline, CDR1 LNHNV and CDR2 YYDKDF (reference sequence). The CDR3 runs to 20 residues. Written as DNA, the CDR3 is TGTGTCACTAGCAGAGACAGGGATTGGGGAGCGGGACCACATCGGTACGAGCAGTACTTC. Protein sequence: CVTSRDRDWGAGPHRYEQYF.

This chain uses TRBV6-5 with TRBJ2-1; 8 bases fit TRBD2. Germline V gives CDR1 MNHEY, CDR2 SVGAGI. The CDR3 has 15 amino acids. With 10 bases clipped from V and 4 bases from J, the junction kept 12 bases outside the gene matches. The CDR3 loop is CATKRRREVYNEQFF. Here the CDR3 DNA reads TGTGCCACCAAAAGAAGGCGGGAGGTATACAATGAGCAGTTCTTC.

The gene calls are TRBV28 and TRBJ2-7; 9 nucleotides align to TRBD1. Germline values: CDR1 MDHEN, CDR2 SYDVKM. The V gene end was trimmed by 5 bases and the J gene end by 0 bases; junction bases not matched to a gene: 5. The CDR3 has 15 residues. The CDR3 reads CASSLTGGGSYEQYF. The DNA for the CDR3 is TGTGCCAGCAGTCTGACAGGGGGGGGCTCCTACGAGCAGTACTTC.

The rearrangement links TRBV18 to TRBJ1-2, with a weak D call TRBD1 (6 bases). The ends were cut back, 8 bases at V and 8 bases at J, with 18 bases in the middle. The CDR3 runs 13 residues. Looked up from germline, CDR1 is KGHSH and CDR2 is LQKENI. CDR3 amino acids: CASQPPGGDGYTF. CDR3 bases: TGTGCCAGCCAACCACCCGGGGGCGACGGCTACACCTTC.

Turning to this clone: A read error is possible here, since a much larger clone lies one base away. The rearrangement links TRBV18 to TRBJ2-3; 8 bases are shared with TRBD1. The CDR3 runs to 14 residues. Germline CDR1 KGHSH, CDR2 LQKENI. CDR3 sequence (DNA): TGTGCCGGCTCATCTCTGACAGGGGAGGATACGCAGTATTTT. Protein product: CAGSSLTGEDTQYF.

This clone turned up a few times. The rearrangement joins TRBV10-2 to TRBJ1-1; 7 bases are a match to TRBD1. The CDR3 is 15 residues long. Germline V gene data show CDR1 as WSHSY and CDR2 as SAAADI. V lost 3 bases to trimming and J lost 1 base; unmatched junction nucleotides: 5. This chain's CDR3 is CASSDPRQGNTEAFF. The CDR3, as DNA: TGCGCCAGCAGTGATCCTAGACAGGGGAACACTGAAGCTTTCTTT.

The chain carries TRBV7-3 and TRBJ2-3; tentative D call: TRBD2 (5 bases). Per germline, CDR1 SGHTA and CDR2 FQGTGA. CDR3 length: 12 amino acids. The germline V and J ends were trimmed by 5 bases and 4 bases, with 7 bases remaining between them. The CDR3 sequence is CASSEGADTQYF. The CDR3 region has the DNA TGTGCCAGCAGCGAGGGTGCAGATACGCAGTATTTT.

V is TRBV7-9 and J is TRBJ2-7; TRBD2 matches at 14 bases. The CDR3 is 17 residues long. Germline CDR1 and CDR2: SEHNR and FQNEAQ (reference sequence). With V trimmed by 0 bases and J by 6 bases, 7 bases remained unmatched. CDR3 sequence: CASSLARGTSGSPEQYF. The CDR3, as DNA: TGTGCCAGCAGCTTAGCCAGAGGGACTAGCGGGAGTCCCGAGCAGTACTTC.

This chain connects TRBV7-8 to TRBJ2-5, with TRBD1 matching over 9 bases. The DNA end is a closer match to TRBJ2-7, so the J assignment may be wrong. CDR3 length equals 16 residues. Germline V gene lookup returns CDR1 SGHVS and CDR2 FQNEAQ. The DNA for the CDR3 is TGTGCCAGCAGCGTCCGGGACAGGGAAAGCTCCTACGAGCAGTACTTC. It translates to CASSVRDRESSYEQYF.

A remark on this clone: The sample contains more than one DNA sequence encoding this CDR3. The CDR3 DNA is TGTGCCAGCTCACCATCTGGTGGGGAGACCCAGTACTTC. Protein: CASSPSGGETQYF. This chain joins TRBV18 and TRBJ2-5; D is uncertain. V lost 2 bases, J lost 5 bases, and 9 bases lay in between. The germline gives CDR1 KGHSH, CDR2 LQKENI. The CDR3 totals 13 residues.

This clone was counted only a few times. The chain employs TRBV19 and TRBJ1-1; TRBD1 matches 7 bases. CDR3 length: 12 residues. Trimming removed 5 bases from V and 4 bases from J; junction bases left unmatched: 1. Germline CDR1 is LNHDA and CDR2 is SQIVND (reference sequence). The CDR3 sequence is CASSSGGTEAFF. The CDR3 region has the DNA TGTGCCAGTAGTTCAGGGGGCACTGAAGCTTTCTTT.

The chain carries TRBV19 and TRBJ2-7; D is uncertain. The germline CDR1 and CDR2 sequences are LNHDA and SQIVND (reference sequence). This CDR3 is 15 amino acids long. V dropped 3 bases and J dropped 2 bases, with 14 bases sitting between them. Written as DNA, the CDR3 is TGTGCCAGTAGTATCGCCTCAACCGGTACCTACGAGCAGTACTTC. Residues: CASSIASTGTYEQYF. Based on the CDR3 plus reference TRBV19 and TRBJ2-7, the full variable domain is DGGITQSPKYLFRKEGQNVTLSCEQNLNHDAMYWYRQDPGQGLRLIYYSQIVNDFQKGDIAEGYSVSREKKESFPLTVTSAQKNPTAFYLCASSIASTGTYEQYFGPGTRLTVT.

The chain joins TRBV29-1 to TRBJ1-1, with 9 bases aligning to TRBD1. The J segment lost 3 bases and the V segment lost 7 bases, leaving 3 bases of the junction unmatched. The CDR3 has 12 amino acids. Germline-derived CDR1 and CDR2 are SQVTM and ANQGSEA. CDR3 amino acids: CSGDRGDTEAFF. The CDR3 DNA reads TGCAGCGGTGACAGGGGGGACACTGAAGCTTTCTTT.

V and J are TRBV5-1 and TRBJ2-2; possibly TRBD1 or TRBD2 for D (5 bases each). The CDR3 runs 16 residues. The germline V and J ends were trimmed by 4 bases and 9 bases, with 22 bases remaining between them. Germline assignment: CDR1 SGHRS and CDR2 YFSETQ. The DNA for the CDR3 is TGCGCCAGCAGCCTCCGGGACGGCCTTGGAATGAGGGAGCTGTTTTTT. Amino acid sequence: CASSLRDGLGMRELFF.

A word on this clone: This sample also contains other DNA sequences that code for the same CDR3. The V and J genes are TRBV11-2 and TRBJ2-2; tentative D call: TRBD2 (6 bases). The V end lost 5 bases, the J end lost 0 bases, and 13 bases lay between the germline ends. CDR3 size: 16 residues. CDR1 is SGHAT and CDR2 is FQNNGV in the germline V gene. The CDR3 DNA is TGTGCCAGCAGCCTCGGGGTAGCGGCGAACACCGGGGAGCTGTTTTTT. It encodes CASSLGVAANTGELFF. The full variable domain, rest sourced from reference TRBV11-2 and TRBJ2-2, is EAGVAQSPRYKIIEKRQSVAFWCNPISGHATLYWYQQILGQGPKLLIQFQNNGVVDDSQLPKDRFSAERLKGVDSTLKIQPAKLEDSAVYLCASSLGVAANTGELFFGEGSRLTVL.